A single T cell receptor (beta chain) is shown here with its context. What antigen it recognizes has not been identified. The junction departs from the called germline gene at one end, perhaps through a read error. Naive CD8 T cell libraries were made from 20,000 to 1,000,000 sorted cells using 10%, 30% or 50% of purified RNA. Naive CD8 T cells, defined as CD8+CD4-CCR7+CD45RA+, were FACS-sorted into RLT Plus buffer on a BD FACSAria II. Around 11 TCR copies' worth of Jurkat RNA were spiked into about 20,000-1,000,000 naive CD8 T cell samples to test detection sensitivity. CD8 T cells were enriched with RosetteSep CD8+ T Cell Enrichment Cocktail and Ficoll-Paque, followed by ACK red cell lysis. This entry comes from a study of molecular identifiers for immune sequencing clone quantification (dated by TCRdb to the late 2010s). General notes on the study: For a replicate experiment, the RNA from either 20,000 or 100,000 naive CD8 T cells was divided into five aliquots, and four of those aliquots went on to sequencing. The study was a methods study using CD8 T cells to benchmark molecular-identifier clustering-based TCR repertoire sequencing (MIDCIRS) and TCR RNA copy counting. Results the study describes overall, beyond this receptor: Highly expanded clone sizes could be underestimated if identical TCR molecules share a barcode. When barcode sub-clustering was left out, chimeric consensus sequences inflated TCR diversity, with chimeras reaching as high as 47%. The naive libraries included spiked-in Jurkat TCR RNA (10 copies' worth), and this Jurkat TCR RNA is not part of the donor repertoire. In CMV-specific effector cells, clones with more than 20 RNA copies contained over 98% of molecules, whereas in naive cells such clones contained under 1% of molecules. Spiked-in Jurkat TCR RNA equivalent to a single cell was reported to be detectable even among more than 900,000 naive CD8 T cells. Modeling indicated roughly 3.2 TCR RNA copies recovered per cell, compared with roughly 9.7 by digital PCR, which implies a capture efficiency of about 27%.

To prepare the library, PCR was applied. Sequencer: Illumina HiSeq 4000. Bulk TCR libraries were generated as previously described, with the TCR primers listed in Table S5 used. The Qiagen AllPrep DNA/RNA kit was used to purify total RNA. Reads from multiple sequencing runs of the same library were pooled before analysis. The authors' pipeline ran thus. Only reads with exact TCR constant sequence were kept, trimmed to 150 nt, and grouped by their 12-nt molecular barcodes. Reads within each barcode group were sub-clustered using a 15% Levenshtein threshold, and quality-weighted consensus sequences were constructed for each RNA molecule. Non-functional sequences were filtered out, along with any lower-count sequence sitting one edit away from another sequence. Based on fitting two negative binomial distributions, any barcode sub-cluster with under 20% of the maximum read count was discarded. Using fastp at Q25 and MiXCR, TCRdb reprocessed the public reads and kept productive beta chains. Here each entry gathers all rows of one CDR3 protein and keeps the most common genes and DNA. The V and J calls follow TCRdb's processing rather than the paper's. The sample table contains about 320,000 distinct CDR3 sequences; only one count was recorded for roughly 23% of them. Approximately 0.84% of the sample comes from the top ten.

Including the terminal cysteine and phenylalanine, the CDR3 comprises 13 residues. The CDR3 DNA has 39 bases and is translated from base 1. According to the germline V gene (reference sequence), CDR1 reads SEHNR and CDR2 reads FQNEAQ. The V gene is TRBV7-9 and the J gene is TRBJ2-1; the D gene assignment is ambiguous. The specimen was naive CD8+ T cells from blood, with Jurkat cell RNA spiked in. Read against the paper, the sample's cell subset or site label means: FACS-sorted CD8+CD4-CCR7+CD45RA+ naive T cells. The source is a human donor in good health. Some libraries in this study had Jurkat cell RNA spiked in. CDR3 reads: CASSPPLNNGQFF. The DNA sequence is TGTGCCAGCAGCCCGCCATTAAACAATGGGCAGTTCTTC. The CDR3, completed at both ends by the reference TRBV7-9 and TRBJ2-1 genes, gives the full variable domain DTGVSQNPRHKITKRGQNVTFRCDPISEHNRLYWYRQTLGQGPEFLTYFQNEAQLEKSRLLSDRFSAERPKGSFSTLEIQRTEQGDSAMYLCASSPPLNNGQFFGPGTRLTVL.